The 32 T cell receptor beta chains below were found in one sample sequenced in a study of cytomegalovirus exposure and HLA in healthy donors. A multiplex PCR was run with 60 Vbeta primers and 13 Jbeta primers. Libraries were prepared by immunoSEQ multiplex PCR; TCRdb keeps only in-frame clonotypes and omits some of them. This table lists 95,000 to 150,000 clones. The sequenced sample was PBMCs. These receptors all come from a man under 40 in good health and CMV-seronegative.

This chain connects TRBV28 to TRBJ1-4; D is perhaps TRBD1 (6 bases). The V and J ends lost 7 bases and 8 bases respectively, with 14 bases between them. The CDR3 is 13 amino acids. CDR1 and CDR2 (germline): MDHEN, SYDVKM. Here the CDR3 reads CASTAGTLEKLFF. CDR3 nucleotide sequence: TGTGCCAGCACCGCCGGGACACTCGAAAAACTGTTTTTT. The full variable domain, in which reference TRBV28 and TRBJ1-4 provide the parts outside the CDR3, is DVKVTQSSRYLVKRTGEKVFLECVQDMDHENMFWYRQDPGLGLRLIYFSYDVKMKEKGDIPEGYSVSREKKERFSLILESASTNQTSMYLCASTAGTLEKLFFGSGTQLSVL.

The chain couples TRBV28 to TRBJ2-2, with TRBD2 matching over 7 bases. V was clipped by 6 bases and J by 7 bases; unmatched bases: 11. The CDR3 covers 15 residues. CDR1 and CDR2 from the germline V gene are MDHEN and SYDVKM. CDR3 DNA sequence: TGTGCCAGCAGATTACCGGGGGGTGTAAACGGGGAGCTGTTTTTT. Encoded protein: CASRLPGGVNGELFF.

CDR3 nucleotide sequence: TGTGCCAGCAGCTTACCAGAGCGCCAAGAGACCCAGTACTTC. Residues: CASSLPERQETQYF. This sequence joins TRBV7-2 and TRBJ2-5; no clear D. With 2 bases removed from V and 1 base from J, the gap between germline ends came to 8 bases. Germline CDR1 SGHTA, CDR2 FQGNSA. This CDR3 comprises 14 residues.

The gene calls are TRBV27 and TRBJ1-2, with D perhaps TRBD1 (5 bases). Germline V gives CDR1 MNHEY, CDR2 SMNVEV (reference sequence). The CDR3 length is 17 residues. V was shortened by 0 bases and J by 1 base, with 15 bases between the two germline ends. CDR3 DNA: TGTGCCAGCAGTTTATCAGGGGTTGGGGATCGTAACTATGGCTACACCTTC. Its translation is CASSLSGVGDRNYGYTF.

The genes are TRBV28 and TRBJ2-1; no reliable D call. Germline V lookup: CDR1 MDHEN, CDR2 SYDVKM. V was cut by 6 bases and J by 0 bases, with 6 bases left in between. The CDR3 contains 13 residues. In DNA form, the CDR3 reads TGTGCCAGCAGGTCGGTCTCCTACAATGAGCAGTTCTTC. This codes for CASRSVSYNEQFF.

The rearrangement joins TRBV6-5 to TRBJ1-6; a possible D gene is TRBD1 (6 bases). From germline, CDR1 is MNHEY and CDR2 SVGAGI. Trimming took 6 bases from V and 9 from J, leaving 18 bases between them. The CDR3 spans 15 residues. The CDR3 DNA is TGTGCCAGCAGCCCGGAATCAGGGGTTGGTTCACCCCTCCACTTT. Translation: CASSPESGVGSPLHF.

The V and J genes are TRBV19 and TRBJ2-1; maybe TRBD1 (7 bases). Germline V gene data show CDR1 as LNHDA and CDR2 as SQIVND (reference sequence). V was cut by 4 bases and J by 7 bases, with 14 bases left in between. The CDR3 is made up of 14 amino acids. The CDR3 here is CASSRRGQENEQFF. CDR3 DNA sequence: TGTGCCAGTAGTAGGAGGGGGCAAGAAAATGAGCAGTTCTTC.

The chain links TRBV6-5 to TRBJ1-2; D is unresolved. Germline V gene sequence: CDR1 MNHEY, CDR2 SVGAGI. V lost 0 bases and J 8 bases, leaving 16 bases between the germline ends. The CDR3 is 15 amino acids. The CDR3 DNA is TGTGCCAGCAGTTACTCGGAAGAAGCGGACCGGGGCTACACCTTC. Protein sequence: CASSYSEEADRGYTF.

The CDR3 DNA follows: TGTGCCAGCAAGAGTTCGACCACAGGGCTACCCCAGAGAGGAGCTTTCTTT. Its protein product is CASKSSTTGLPQRGAFF. The chain carries TRBV28 and TRBJ1-1; D is possibly TRBD1 (6 bases). The CDR3 runs 17 residues. CDR1 and CDR2 from the germline V gene are MDHEN and SYDVKM. Trimming left V 7 bases short and J 10 bases short, with 31 bases between.

The CDR3 is CASSSGQANTEAFF. The CDR3 nucleotides read TGCGCCAGCAGCTCGGGACAGGCCAACACTGAAGCTTTCTTT. The rearrangement uses TRBV5-1 and TRBJ1-1; 8 bases match TRBD1. Germline V CDR1 and CDR2: SGHRS, YFSETQ. The trim removed 3 bases at V and 2 bases at J, leaving 3 bases unmatched. The length of the CDR3 is 14 residues.

This rearrangement joins TRBV5-1 to TRBJ1-1, with D possibly being TRBD1 (6 bases). From germline, CDR1 is SGHRS and CDR2 YFSETQ. This CDR3 comprises 13 residues. V dropped 4 bases and J dropped 8 bases, with 15 bases sitting between them. Here the CDR3 reads CASSDRYRDEAFF. The CDR3 DNA follows: TGCGCCAGCAGCGACCGATACAGGGACGAAGCTTTCTTT.

The chain couples TRBV9 to TRBJ2-1; TRBD1 is a possible D gene (5 bases). Germline V gives CDR1 SGDLS, CDR2 YYNGEE. The CDR3 is made up of 15 amino acids. The V end was cut by 1 base, the J end by 0 bases, with 8 bases between. The CDR3 region has the DNA TGTGCCAGCAGCGTACAGGGATTCTCCTACAATGAGCAGTTCTTC. It specifies CASSVQGFSYNEQFF.

In DNA, the CDR3 is TGTGCCAGCAGCCTGACTAGCACAGATACGCAGTATTTT. The encoded protein is CASSLTSTDTQYF. J is TRBJ2-3 and V is TRBV5-4; D remains unclear. The V gene's germline CDR1 is SGHNT and CDR2 YYREEE (reference sequence). V was pared by 4 bases and J by 0 bases, with 6 bases between. The CDR3 is made up of 13 amino acids.

The CDR3 coding sequence is TGCGCCAGTAAAGACAGGCCCACAGATACGCAGTATTTT. This sequence encodes CASKDRPTDTQYF. J is TRBJ2-3 and V is TRBV5-1, with D possibly matching TRBD1 (6 bases). Germline CDR1 SGHRS, CDR2 YFSETQ. The CDR3 extends over 13 amino acids. Trimming stripped 8 bases from V and 2 bases from J, with 12 bases between.

The chain uses TRBV7-8 and TRBJ2-7, with 7 bases identical to TRBD1. From germline, CDR1 is SGHVS and CDR2 FQNEAQ. The CDR3 spans 14 residues. After removal of 4 bases from V and 6 bases from J, the junction contained 9 bases not matched to a gene. This chain's CDR3 is CASSSPDRQGEQYF. The CDR3 region has the DNA TGTGCCAGCAGCTCCCCGGACAGGCAAGGCGAGCAGTACTTC.

This chain links TRBV18 with TRBJ1-2, with TRBD1 matching over 7 bases. The CDR3 length is 14 residues. Germline CDR1 is KGHSH and CDR2 is LQKENI. Trimming took 5 bases from V and 8 from J; bases not matched to a gene: 11. The CDR3 DNA is TGTGCCAGCTCAGCCTGGGACAGCCCGGAGGGCTACACCTTC. Translation: CASSAWDSPEGYTF.

The V call is TRBV5-5, the J call TRBJ1-2; weak D call: TRBD1 (6 bases). The length of the CDR3 is 13 residues. CDR1 is SGHKS, CDR2 YYEKEE, per germline (reference sequence). V lost 4 bases to trimming and J lost 8 bases, with 15 bases between them. The CDR3 loop is CASSTKGGYGYTF. In nucleotides, the CDR3 is TGTGCCAGCAGCACAAAGGGGGGGTACGGCTACACCTTC. The complete variable domain, with remaining parts taken from reference TRBV5-5 and TRBJ1-2, reads DAGVTQSPTHLIKTRGQQVTLRCSPISGHKSVSWYQQVLGQGPQFIFQYYEKEERGRGNFPDRFSARQFPNYSSELNVNALLLGDSALYLCASSTKGGYGYTFGSGTRLTVV.

The rearrangement links TRBV23-1 to TRBJ2-3; TRBD1 might be the D (6 bases). TRBV23-1 falls under the ORF class, with uncertain function. The V and J ends lost 7 bases and 0 bases respectively, with 17 bases between them. The CDR3 covers 16 residues. This CDR3 reads CASTETGVPSTDTQYF. DNA for the CDR3: TGCGCCAGCACCGAGACAGGAGTACCTAGCACAGATACGCAGTATTTT.

V gene TRBV5-1 combines with J gene TRBJ1-1, with D hard to call. V was shortened by 0 bases and J by 6 bases, with 6 bases between the two germline ends. This CDR3 comprises 12 residues. Germline values: CDR1 SGHRS, CDR2 YFSETQ. The CDR3 protein is CASSLGESEAFF. In nucleotides, the CDR3 is TGCGCCAGCAGCTTGGGAGAATCTGAAGCTTTCTTT.

The DNA of the CDR3 is TGTGCCAGCAGCTTAGAGGACAGCCAAAATGGCTACACCTTC. Translation gives CASSLEDSQNGYTF. The V and J genes are TRBV13 and TRBJ1-2; maybe TRBD1 (6 bases). CDR1 PRHDT and CDR2 FYEKMQ come from the germline V gene (reference sequence). The CDR3 is made up of 14 amino acids. The V and J ends lost 1 base and 6 bases respectively, with 12 bases between them.

The V and J genes are TRBV28 and TRBJ1-1, with a tentative D call TRBD1 (6 bases). V lost 5 bases and J lost 1, with 11 bases in between. Germline values: CDR1 MDHEN, CDR2 SYDVKM. This CDR3 contains 14 residues. The CDR3 here is CASSPGTSNTEAFF. The CDR3 DNA sequence: TGTGCCAGCAGTCCCGGGACATCGAACACTGAAGCTTTCTTT.

The CDR3 reads CASSPGGEQETQYF. Written as DNA, the CDR3 is TGTGCCAGCAGCCCTGGAGGGGAACAAGAGACCCAGTACTTC. The rearrangement links TRBV7-9 to TRBJ2-5, with a possible D match to TRBD2 (6 bases). Germline CDR1 and CDR2: SEHNR and FQNEAQ (reference sequence). V lost 5 bases and J lost 2, with 12 bases in between. This CDR3 has 14 amino acids.

The J gene is TRBJ1-1, the V gene TRBV18; 7 positions agree with TRBD1. V lost 6 bases and J lost 0; bases outside the gene matches: 7. Germline CDR1 reads KGHSH; CDR2 reads LQKENI. The CDR3 contains 15 residues. The CDR3 coding sequence is TGTGCCAGCTCCCCGTTGGGACAGATGAACACTGAAGCTTTCTTT. Translation gives CASSPLGQMNTEAFF.

The chain has TRBV6-4 and TRBJ2-1; D not resolved. Trimming left V 5 bases short and J 5 bases short, with 10 bases between. Germline values: CDR1 MRHNA, CDR2 SNTAGT. The CDR3 has 13 amino acids. DNA for the CDR3: TGTGCCAGCAGTATGAGAGCAAACAATGAGCAGTTCTTC. Residues: CASSMRANNEQFF.

The CDR3 is CASSAFGGEAFF. As DNA, the CDR3 is TGTGCCAGCAGCGCCTTCGGGGGGGAAGCTTTCTTT. J is TRBJ1-1 and V is TRBV7-2; perhaps TRBD1 as D (5 bases). CDR1 and CDR2 (germline): SGHTA, FQGNSA. V shed 5 bases and J shed 8 bases, with 12 bases lying between them. This CDR3 spans 12 amino acids. Variable domain in full (rest from reference TRBV7-2 and TRBJ1-1): GAGVSQSPSNKVTEKGKDVELRCDPISGHTALYWYRQSLGQGLEFLIYFQGNSAPDKSGLPSDRFSAERTGGSVSTLTIQRTQQEDSAVYLCASSAFGGEAFFGQGTRLTVV.

The rearrangement uses TRBV4-3 and TRBJ2-1, with TRBD2 as a possible D gene (9 bases). The V end lost 1 base, the J end lost 4 bases, and 17 bases lay between the germline ends. This CDR3 has 17 residues. The germline gives CDR1 LGHNA, CDR2 YSLEER. This CDR3 is CASSQVGQGLAYNEQFF. CDR3 in DNA: TGCGCCAGCAGCCAAGTCGGACAGGGACTAGCTTACAATGAGCAGTTCTTC.

The rearrangement joins TRBV6-5 to TRBJ1-1; TRBD1 matches at 10 bases. Germline-derived CDR1 and CDR2 are MNHEY and SVGAGI. Losses at the gene ends were 4 bases for V and 4 bases for J; bases not matched to a gene: 3. The CDR3 consists of 14 residues. This chain's CDR3 is CASSWGQGTTEAFF. In nucleotides, the CDR3 is TGTGCCAGCAGTTGGGGACAGGGGACCACTGAAGCTTTCTTT.

The rearrangement joins TRBV28 to TRBJ2-7; weak D call: TRBD1 (6 bases). The germline CDR1 and CDR2 sequences are MDHEN and SYDVKM. V lost 4 bases, J lost 0 bases, and 22 bases lay in between. CDR3 length equals 18 residues. CDR3 nucleotides: TGTGCCAGCAGTTCGGTCAGGGGAAAAAATTTAAACTCCTACGAGCAGTACTTC. As protein: CASSSVRGKNLNSYEQYF.

The chain recombines TRBV10-1 with TRBJ2-1; possibly TRBD2 for D (6 bases). Germline V gene sequence: CDR1 WNHNN, CDR2 SYGVQD (reference sequence). This CDR3 region has 14 residues. V lost 6 bases and J lost 7, with 16 bases in between. CDR3 coding DNA: TGCGCCAGCAGCAGATCGGAGGGTCCAAATGAGCAGTTCTTC. This translates into CASSRSEGPNEQFF.

The V gene is TRBV5-1, the J gene TRBJ2-3, with D possibly being TRBD1 (5 bases). CDR1 and CDR2 (germline): SGHRS, YFSETQ. The CDR3 sequence is 14 residues long. Trimming shortened V by 5 bases and J by 2 bases, and 12 bases separated the two germline ends. The CDR3 nucleotides read TGCGCCAGCAGGGGGCTAGAGTACACAGATACGCAGTATTTT. This gives the protein CASRGLEYTDTQYF.

J is TRBJ2-1 and V is TRBV30, with 12 positions matching TRBD2. The CDR3 has 15 residues. Unmatched junction bases numbered 7, after V lost 2 bases and J lost 8 bases. Germline V gene lookup returns CDR1 GTSNPN and CDR2 SVGIG (reference sequence). The CDR3 sequence is CAWSPGLAGFDEQFF. In DNA form, the CDR3 reads TGTGCCTGGAGTCCCGGACTAGCGGGATTCGATGAGCAGTTCTTC. The full variable domain, with the rest looked up from reference TRBV30 and TRBJ2-1, is SQTIHQWPATLVQPVGSPLSLECTVEGTSNPNLYWYRQAAGRGLQLLFYSVGIGQISSEVPQNLSASRPQDRQFILSSKKLLLSDSGFYLCAWSPGLAGFDEQFFGPGTRLTVL.

The V gene is TRBV14, the J gene TRBJ2-2; no firm D call. The germline V gene encodes CDR1 SGHDN and CDR2 FVKESK. Trimming pared 3 bases from V and 4 bases from J, leaving 21 bases between. The CDR3 has 18 residues. CDR3 DNA sequence: TGTGCCAGCAGCCACGAGAGTATTCCAAGACTCCTCACCGGGGAGCTGTTTTTT. This codes for CASSHESIPRLLTGELFF.